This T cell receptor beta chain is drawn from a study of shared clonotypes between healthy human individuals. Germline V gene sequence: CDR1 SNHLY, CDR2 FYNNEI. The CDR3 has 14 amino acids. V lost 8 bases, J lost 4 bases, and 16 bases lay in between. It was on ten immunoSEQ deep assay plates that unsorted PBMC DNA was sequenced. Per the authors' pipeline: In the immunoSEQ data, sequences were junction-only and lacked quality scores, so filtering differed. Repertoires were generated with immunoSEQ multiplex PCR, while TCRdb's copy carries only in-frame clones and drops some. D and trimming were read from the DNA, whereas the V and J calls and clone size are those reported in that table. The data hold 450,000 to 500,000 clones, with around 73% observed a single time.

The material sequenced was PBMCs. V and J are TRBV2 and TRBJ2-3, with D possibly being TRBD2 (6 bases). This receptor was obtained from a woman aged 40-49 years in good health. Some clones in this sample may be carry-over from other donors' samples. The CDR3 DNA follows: TGTGCCAGCCTCCGGTCCTTAGCGGCAGATACGCAGTATTTT. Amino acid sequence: CASLRSLAADTQYF. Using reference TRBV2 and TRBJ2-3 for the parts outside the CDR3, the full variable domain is EPEVTQTPSHQVTQMGQEVILRCVPISNHLYFYWYRQILGQKVEFLVSFYNNEISEKSEIFDDQFSVERPDGSNFTLKIRSTKLEDSAMYFCASLRSLAADTQYFGPGTRLTVL.